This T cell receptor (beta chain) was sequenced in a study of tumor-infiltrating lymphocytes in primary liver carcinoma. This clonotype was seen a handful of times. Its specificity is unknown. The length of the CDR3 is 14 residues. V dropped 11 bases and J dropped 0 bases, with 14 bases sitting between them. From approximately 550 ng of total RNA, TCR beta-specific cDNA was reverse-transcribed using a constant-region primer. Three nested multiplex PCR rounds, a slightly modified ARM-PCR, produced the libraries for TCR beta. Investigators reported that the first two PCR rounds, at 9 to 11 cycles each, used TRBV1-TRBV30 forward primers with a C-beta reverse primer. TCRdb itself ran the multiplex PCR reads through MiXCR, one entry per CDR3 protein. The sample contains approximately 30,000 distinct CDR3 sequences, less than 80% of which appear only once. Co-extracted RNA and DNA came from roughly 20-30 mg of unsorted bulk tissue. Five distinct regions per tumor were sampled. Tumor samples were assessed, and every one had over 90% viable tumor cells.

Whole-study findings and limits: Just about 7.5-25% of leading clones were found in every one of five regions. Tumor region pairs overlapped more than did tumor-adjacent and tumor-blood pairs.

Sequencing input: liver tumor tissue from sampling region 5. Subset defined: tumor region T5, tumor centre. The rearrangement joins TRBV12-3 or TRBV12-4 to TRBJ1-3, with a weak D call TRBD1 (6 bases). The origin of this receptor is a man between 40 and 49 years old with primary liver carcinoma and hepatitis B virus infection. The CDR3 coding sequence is TGTGCCCCCATACAGGGTACCTCTGGAAACACCATATATTTT. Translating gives CAPIQGTSGNTIYF.